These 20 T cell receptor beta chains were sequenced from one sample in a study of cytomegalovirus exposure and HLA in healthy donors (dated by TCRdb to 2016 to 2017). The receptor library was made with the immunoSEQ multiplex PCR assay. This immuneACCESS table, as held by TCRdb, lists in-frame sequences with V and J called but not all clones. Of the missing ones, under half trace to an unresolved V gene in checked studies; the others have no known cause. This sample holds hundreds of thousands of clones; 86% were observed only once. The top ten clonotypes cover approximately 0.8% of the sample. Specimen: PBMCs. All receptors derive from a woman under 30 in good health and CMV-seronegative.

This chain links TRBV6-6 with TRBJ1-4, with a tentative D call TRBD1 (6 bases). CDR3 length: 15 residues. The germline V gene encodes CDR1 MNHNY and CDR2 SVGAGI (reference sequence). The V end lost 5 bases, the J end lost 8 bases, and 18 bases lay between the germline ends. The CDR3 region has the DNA TGTGCCAGCAGTCATTTTGACAGGATGGAAGAAAAACTGTTTTTT. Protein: CASSHFDRMEEKLFF.

The DNA for the CDR3 is TGTGCCAGCAGCTTAGGGCGGCCGAACACTGAAGCTTTCTTT. Protein: CASSLGRPNTEAFF. The chain couples TRBV7-9 to TRBJ1-1, with D uncertain. CDR3 length: 14 residues. Trimming took 1 base from V and 1 from J, leaving 7 bases between them. The germline gives CDR1 SEHNR, CDR2 FQNEAQ (reference sequence).

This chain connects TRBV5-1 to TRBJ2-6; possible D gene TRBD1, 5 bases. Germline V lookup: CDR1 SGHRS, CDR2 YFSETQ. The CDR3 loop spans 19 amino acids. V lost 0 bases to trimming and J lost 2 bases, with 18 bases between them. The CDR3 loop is CASSLGSVQGKPGANVLTF. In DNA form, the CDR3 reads TGCGCCAGCAGCTTGGGTTCGGTTCAGGGTAAACCTGGGGCCAACGTCCTGACTTTC.

The chain's CDR3 is CATSRDLGQGAGELFF. As DNA, the CDR3 is TGTGCCACCAGCAGAGATCTAGGCCAGGGGGCCGGGGAGCTGTTTTTT. This chain joins TRBV15 and TRBJ2-2, with 7 positions matching TRBD1. J lost 6 bases, V lost 0 bases, and 7 bases had no gene match. Germline V gene lookup returns CDR1 LNHNV and CDR2 YYDKDF (reference sequence). CDR3 size: 16 residues.

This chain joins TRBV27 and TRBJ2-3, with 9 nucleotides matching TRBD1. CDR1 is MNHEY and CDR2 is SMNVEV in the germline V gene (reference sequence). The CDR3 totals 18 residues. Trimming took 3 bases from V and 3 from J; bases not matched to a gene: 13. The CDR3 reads CASSFGTGPPLGTDTQYF. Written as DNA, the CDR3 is TGTGCCAGCAGTTTCGGGACAGGGCCCCCCTTGGGGACAGATACGCAGTATTTT.

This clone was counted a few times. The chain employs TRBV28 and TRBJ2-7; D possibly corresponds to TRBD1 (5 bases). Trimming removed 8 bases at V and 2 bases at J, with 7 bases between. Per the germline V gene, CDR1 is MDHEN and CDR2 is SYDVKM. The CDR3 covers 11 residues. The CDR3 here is CASLGAYEQYF. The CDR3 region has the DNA TGTGCCAGCCTAGGGGCCTACGAGCAGTACTTC.

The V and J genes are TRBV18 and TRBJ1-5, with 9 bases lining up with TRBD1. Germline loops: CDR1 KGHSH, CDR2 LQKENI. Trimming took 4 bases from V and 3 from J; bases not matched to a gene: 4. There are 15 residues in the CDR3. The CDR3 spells CASSQQGANNQPQHF. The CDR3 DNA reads TGTGCCAGCTCACAACAGGGGGCAAACAATCAGCCCCAGCATTTT.

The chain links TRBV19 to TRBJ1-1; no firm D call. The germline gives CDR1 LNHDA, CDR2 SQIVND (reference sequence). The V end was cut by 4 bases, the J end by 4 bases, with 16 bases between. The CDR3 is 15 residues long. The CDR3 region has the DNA TGTGCCAGTAGTACCCAAGGAGGGAGAGGCACTGAAGCTTTCTTT. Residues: CASSTQGGRGTEAFF.

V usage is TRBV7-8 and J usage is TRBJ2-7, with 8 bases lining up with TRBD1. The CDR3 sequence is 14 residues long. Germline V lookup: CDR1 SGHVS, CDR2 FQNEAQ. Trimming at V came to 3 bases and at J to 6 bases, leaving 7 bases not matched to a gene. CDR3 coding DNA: TGTGCCAGCAGCTTCCATCACACAGGGGGCGAGCAGTACTTC. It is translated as CASSFHHTGGEQYF.

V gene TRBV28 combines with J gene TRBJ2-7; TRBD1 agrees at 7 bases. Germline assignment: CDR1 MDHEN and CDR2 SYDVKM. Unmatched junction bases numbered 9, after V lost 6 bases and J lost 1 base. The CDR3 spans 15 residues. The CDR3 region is CASSSDRPPSYEQYF. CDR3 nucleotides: TGTGCCAGCAGCTCGGACAGGCCGCCTTCCTACGAGCAGTACTTC.

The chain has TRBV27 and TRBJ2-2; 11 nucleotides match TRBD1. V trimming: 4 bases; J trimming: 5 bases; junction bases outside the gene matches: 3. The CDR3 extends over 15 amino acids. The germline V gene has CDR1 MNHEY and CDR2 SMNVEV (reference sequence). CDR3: CASSSGTGGTGELFF. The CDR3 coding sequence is TGTGCCAGCAGTTCAGGGACAGGGGGGACCGGGGAGCTGTTTTTT.

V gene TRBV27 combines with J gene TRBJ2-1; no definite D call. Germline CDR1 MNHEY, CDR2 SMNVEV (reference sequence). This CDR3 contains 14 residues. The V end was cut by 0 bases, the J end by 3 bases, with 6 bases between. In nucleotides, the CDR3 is TGTGCCAGCAGTTTATCGCACAGCTACAATGAGCAGTTCTTC. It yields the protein CASSLSHSYNEQFF.

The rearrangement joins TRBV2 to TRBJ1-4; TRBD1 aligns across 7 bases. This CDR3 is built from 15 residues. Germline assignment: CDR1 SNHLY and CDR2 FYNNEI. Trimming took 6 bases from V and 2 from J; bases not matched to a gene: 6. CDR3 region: CASRLDRVTNEKLFF. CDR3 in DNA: TGTGCCAGCAGACTCGACAGGGTGACTAATGAAAAACTGTTTTTT.

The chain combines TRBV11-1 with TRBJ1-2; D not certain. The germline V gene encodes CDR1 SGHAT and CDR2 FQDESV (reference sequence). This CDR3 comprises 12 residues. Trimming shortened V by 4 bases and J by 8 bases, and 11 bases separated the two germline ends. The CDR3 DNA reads TGTGCCAGCAGCTCCTGGCCGGGGGGCTACACCTTC. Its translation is CASSSWPGGYTF. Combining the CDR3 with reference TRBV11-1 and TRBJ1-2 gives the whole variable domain EAEVAQSPRYKITEKSQAVAFWCDPISGHATLYWYRQILGQGPELLVQFQDESVVDDSQLPKDRFSAERLKGVDSTLKIQPAELGDSAMYLCASSSWPGGYTFGSGTRLTVV.

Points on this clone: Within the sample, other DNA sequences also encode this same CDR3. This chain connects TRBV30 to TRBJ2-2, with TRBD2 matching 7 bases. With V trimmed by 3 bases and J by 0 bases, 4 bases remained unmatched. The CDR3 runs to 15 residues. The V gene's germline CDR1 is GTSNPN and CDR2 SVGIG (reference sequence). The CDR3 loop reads CAWSVGGSNTGELFF. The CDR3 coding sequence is TGTGCCTGGAGCGTGGGGGGGTCGAACACCGGGGAGCTGTTTTTT.

Written as DNA, the CDR3 is TGTGCCACCAGCAGAGGTAGCAGCTACTACGAGCAGTACTTC. As protein: CATSRGSSYYEQYF. This chain links TRBV15 with TRBJ2-7; D gene ambiguous. The V end was cut by 1 base, the J end by 3 bases, with 10 bases between. CDR1 is LNHNV, CDR2 YYDKDF, per germline (reference sequence). There are 14 residues in the CDR3.

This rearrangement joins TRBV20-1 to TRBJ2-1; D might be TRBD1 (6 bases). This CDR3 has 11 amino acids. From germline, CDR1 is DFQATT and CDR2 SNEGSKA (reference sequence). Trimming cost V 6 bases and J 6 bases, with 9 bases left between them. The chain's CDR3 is CSATDSNEQFF. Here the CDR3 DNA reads TGCAGTGCCACGGACAGCAATGAGCAGTTCTTC.

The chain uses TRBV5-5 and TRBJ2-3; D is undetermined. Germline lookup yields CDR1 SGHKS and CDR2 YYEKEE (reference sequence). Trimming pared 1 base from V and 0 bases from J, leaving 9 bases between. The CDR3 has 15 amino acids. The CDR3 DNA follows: TGTGCCAGCAGCTTGACGGGTACTAGCACAGATACGCAGTATTTT. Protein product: CASSLTGTSTDTQYF. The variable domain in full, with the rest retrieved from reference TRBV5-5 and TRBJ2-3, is DAGVTQSPTHLIKTRGQQVTLRCSPISGHKSVSWYQQVLGQGPQFIFQYYEKEERGRGNFPDRFSARQFPNYSSELNVNALLLGDSALYLCASSLTGTSTDTQYFGPGTRLTVL.

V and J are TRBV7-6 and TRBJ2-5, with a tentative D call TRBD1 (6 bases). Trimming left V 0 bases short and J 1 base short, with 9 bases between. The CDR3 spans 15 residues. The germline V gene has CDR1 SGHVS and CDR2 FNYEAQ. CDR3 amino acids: CASSLAQTGQETQYF. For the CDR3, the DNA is TGTGCCAGCAGCTTAGCTCAGACAGGCCAAGAGACCCAGTACTTC. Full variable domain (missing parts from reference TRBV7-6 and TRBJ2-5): GAGVSQSPRYKVTKRGQDVALRCDPISGHVSLYWYRQALGQGPEFLTYFNYEAQQDKSGLPNDRFSAERPEGSISTLTIQRTEQRDSAMYRCASSLAQTGQETQYFGPGTRLLVL.

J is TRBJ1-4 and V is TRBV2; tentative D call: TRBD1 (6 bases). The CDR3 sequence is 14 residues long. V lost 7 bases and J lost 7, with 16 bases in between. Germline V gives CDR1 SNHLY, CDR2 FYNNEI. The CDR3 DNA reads TGTGCCAGCATGTTAACGGGGACATCTGAAAAACTGTTTTTT. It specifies CASMLTGTSEKLFF.